This T cell receptor beta chain was profiled in a study of blood T cells in healthy people across ages. Combining a sample-barcoded 5' primer with a J-beta primer mix, a second PCR ran for roughly 7 to 12 cycles. From each sample, at least 2.5 million paired-end reads containing CDR3 were obtained. TCRdb re-analysed the 5' RACE reads in MiXCR, keeping a single row per CDR3 protein. The table shows 920,000 or so distinct CDR3 sequences, with 40% to 55% occurring only once. The CDR3 sequence is 13 residues long. V gave up 0 bases and J gave up 6 bases, with 5 bases separating them. V gene TRBV12-3 or TRBV12-4 combines with J gene TRBJ2-2; D is perhaps TRBD1 (5 bases). The clonotype was recovered from a woman aged 55-69 years in good health. Sequences were obtained from blood. CDR3 amino acids: CASSLAQAGELFF. The CDR3, as DNA: TGTGCCAGCAGTTTAGCACAGGCCGGGGAGCTGTTTTTT.